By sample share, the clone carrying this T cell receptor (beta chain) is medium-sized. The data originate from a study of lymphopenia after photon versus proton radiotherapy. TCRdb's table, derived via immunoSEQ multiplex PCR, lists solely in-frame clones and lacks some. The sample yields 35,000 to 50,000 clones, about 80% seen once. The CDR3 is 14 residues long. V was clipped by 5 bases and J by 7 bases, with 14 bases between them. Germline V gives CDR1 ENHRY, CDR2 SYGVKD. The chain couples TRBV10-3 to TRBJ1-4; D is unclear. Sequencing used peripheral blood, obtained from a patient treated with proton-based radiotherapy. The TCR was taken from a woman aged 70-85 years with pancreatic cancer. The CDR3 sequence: CAISYDPLGEKLFF. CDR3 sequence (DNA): TGTGCCATCAGTTATGACCCCTTAGGTGAAAAACTGTTTTTT.